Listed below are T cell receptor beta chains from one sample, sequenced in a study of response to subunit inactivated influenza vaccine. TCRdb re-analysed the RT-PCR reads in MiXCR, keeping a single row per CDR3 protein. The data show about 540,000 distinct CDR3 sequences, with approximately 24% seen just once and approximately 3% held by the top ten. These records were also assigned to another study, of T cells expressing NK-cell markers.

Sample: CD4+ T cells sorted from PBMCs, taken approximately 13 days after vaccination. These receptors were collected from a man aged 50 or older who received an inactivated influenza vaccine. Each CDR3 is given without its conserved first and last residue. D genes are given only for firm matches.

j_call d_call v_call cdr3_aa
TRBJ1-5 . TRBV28 ASSSIGWPQH
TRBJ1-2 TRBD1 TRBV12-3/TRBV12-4 ASSRQGAGYGYT
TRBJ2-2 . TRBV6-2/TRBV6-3 ASSSVAPGELF
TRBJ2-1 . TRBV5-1 ASCARTDYYNEQF
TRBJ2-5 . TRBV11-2 ASSLDILGGTQY
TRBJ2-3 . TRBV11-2 ASSSTMNMQY
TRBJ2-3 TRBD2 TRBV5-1 ASSLGLAGGLGDTQY
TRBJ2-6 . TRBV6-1 ASSLEYSGVNVLT
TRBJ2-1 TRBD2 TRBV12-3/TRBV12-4 ASRGLDNEQF
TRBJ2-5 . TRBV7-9 ASSLARDRAMQTQY
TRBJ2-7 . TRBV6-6 ASSRRNGYEQY
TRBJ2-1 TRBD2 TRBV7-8 ASSRREVVGNEQF
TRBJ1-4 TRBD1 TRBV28 ASSGTGSNEKLF
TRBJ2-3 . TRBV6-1 ASTQGFTDTQY
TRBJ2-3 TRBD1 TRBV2 ASSLPGQITDTQY
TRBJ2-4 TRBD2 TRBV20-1 SAGDYLAKNIQY
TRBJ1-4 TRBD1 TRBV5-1 ASSVRTGEDKLF
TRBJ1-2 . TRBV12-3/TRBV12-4 ASSLDGSSNYGYT
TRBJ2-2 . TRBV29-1 SVEKRGAGTGELF
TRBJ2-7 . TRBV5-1 ASSLSTPTPYEQY
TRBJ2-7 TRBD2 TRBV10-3 ATQAGTRQQY
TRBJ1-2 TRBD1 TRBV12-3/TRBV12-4 ASSLVTGDGYT
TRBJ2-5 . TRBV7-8 ASSLVRTVETQY
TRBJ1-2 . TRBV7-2 ASSPVQANYGYT
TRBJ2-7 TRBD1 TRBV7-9 ASSPPLPGQDREQY
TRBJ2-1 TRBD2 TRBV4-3 ASSRGTSGSFGEQF
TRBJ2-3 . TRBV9 ASSEGPLVYTQY
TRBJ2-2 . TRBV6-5 ASSYGPFTGELF
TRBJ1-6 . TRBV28 ASSLNRGLQNSPLH
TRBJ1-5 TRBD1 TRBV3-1 ASSQGQGSAGNQPQH
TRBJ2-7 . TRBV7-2 ASSLGDWGAYEQY
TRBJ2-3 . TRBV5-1 ASSALSTDTQY
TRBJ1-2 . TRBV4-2 ASSQVGSGKRGYGYT
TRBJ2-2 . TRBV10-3 AIKVGGAANTGELF
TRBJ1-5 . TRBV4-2 ASSQDWAGVGNQPQH